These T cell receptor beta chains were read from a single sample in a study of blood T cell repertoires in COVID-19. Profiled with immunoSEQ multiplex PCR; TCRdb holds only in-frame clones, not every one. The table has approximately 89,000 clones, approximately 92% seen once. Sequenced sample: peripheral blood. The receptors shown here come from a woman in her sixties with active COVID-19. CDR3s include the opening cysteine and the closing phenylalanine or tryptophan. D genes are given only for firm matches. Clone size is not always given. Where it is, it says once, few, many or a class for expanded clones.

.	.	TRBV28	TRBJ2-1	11	CASSLRNGQFF	TGTGCCAGCAGTTTGCGCAATGGGCAGTTCTTC
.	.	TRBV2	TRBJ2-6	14	CASRESSGANVLTF	TGTGCCAGCAGGGAATCGTCTGGGGCCAACGTCCTGACTTTC
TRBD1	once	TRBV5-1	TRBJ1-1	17	CASQRTTGNSMNTEAFF	TGCGCCAGCCAGCGGACGACAGGGAACTCCATGAACACTGAAGCTTTCTTT
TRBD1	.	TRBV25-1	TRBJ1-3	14	CASSDRGYGNTIYF	TGTGCCAGCAGTGACAGGGGGTATGGAAACACCATATATTTT
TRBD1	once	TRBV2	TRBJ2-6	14	CASQDRAGANVLTF	TGTGCCAGCCAGGACAGGGCTGGGGCCAACGTCCTGACTTTC
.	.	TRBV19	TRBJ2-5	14	CASSPRDYQETQYF	TGTGCCAGTAGTCCCCGGGACTACCAAGAGACCCAGTACTTC
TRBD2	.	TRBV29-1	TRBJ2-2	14	CSAGETSGGGELFF	TGCAGCGCGGGGGAGACTAGCGGGGGCGGGGAGCTGTTTTTT
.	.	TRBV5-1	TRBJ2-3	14	CASSALEGPDTQYF	TGCGCCAGCAGCGCCCTGGAGGGGCCCGATACGCAGTATTTT
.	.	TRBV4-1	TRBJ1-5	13	CASSQQGPEPQHF	TGCGCCAGCAGCCAGCAGGGTCCGGAGCCCCAGCATTTT
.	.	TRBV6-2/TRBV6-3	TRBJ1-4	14	CASSSTLPHEKLFF	TGTGCCAGCAGTTCTACTTTACCCCACGAAAAACTGTTTTTT
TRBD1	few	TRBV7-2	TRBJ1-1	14	CASSLRGPNTEAFF	TGTGCCAGCAGCTTAAGGGGGCCCAACACTGAAGCTTTCTTT
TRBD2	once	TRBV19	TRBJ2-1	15	CASNTGTSPYNEQFF	TGTGCCAGTAACACCGGGACTAGCCCCTACAATGAGCAGTTCTTC
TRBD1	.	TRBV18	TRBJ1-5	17	CASSYLRDRDSNQPQHF	TGTGCCAGCTCGTACCTCCGGGACAGAGATAGCAATCAGCCCCAGCATTTT
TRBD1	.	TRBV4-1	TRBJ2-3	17	CASSLTHRDRGRDTQYF	TGCGCCAGCAGCCTTACCCACCGGGACAGGGGTAGGGATACGCAGTATTTT
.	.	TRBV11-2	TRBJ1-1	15	CASSLEAGLNTEAFF	TGTGCCAGCAGCTTAGAAGCAGGTTTGAACACTGAAGCTTTCTTT
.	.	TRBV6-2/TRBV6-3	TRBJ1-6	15	CASSLFSSYNSPLHF	TGTGCCAGCAGTTTATTCAGCTCCTATAATTCACCCCTCCACTTT
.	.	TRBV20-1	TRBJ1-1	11	CSASVGEVAFF	TGCAGTGCTAGCGTCGGGGAGGTAGCTTTCTTT
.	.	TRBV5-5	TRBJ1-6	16	CASSWTDSSYNSPLHF	TGTGCCAGCAGTTGGACAGACAGCTCCTATAATTCACCCCTCCACTTT
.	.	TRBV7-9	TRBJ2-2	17	CASRISQGHSNTGELFF	TGTGCCAGCCGGATTTCGCAGGGACACTCGAACACCGGGGAGCTGTTTTTT
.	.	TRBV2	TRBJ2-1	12	CASSEYVGAGFF	TGTGCCAGCAGTGAATATGTGGGGGCAGGGTTCTTC
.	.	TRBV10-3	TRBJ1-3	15	CAISESPGTGNTIYF	TGTGCCATCAGTGAGTCCCCGGGGACTGGAAACACCATATATTTT
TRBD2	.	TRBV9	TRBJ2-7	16	CASSGGTSGRNAEQYF	TGTGCCAGCAGCGGGGGGACTAGCGGGAGAAACGCCGAGCAGTACTTC
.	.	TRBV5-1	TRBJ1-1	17	CASSLGFLGGPGTEAFF	TGCGCCAGCAGCTTGGGATTTTTGGGGGGGCCGGGGACTGAAGCTTTCTTT
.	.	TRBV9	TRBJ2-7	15	CASSVAPGQIYEQYF	TGTGCCAGCAGCGTAGCTCCCGGACAGATCTACGAGCAGTACTTC
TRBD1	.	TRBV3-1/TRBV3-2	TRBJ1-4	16	CASSQTRPGTGGWLFF	TGTGCCAGCAGCCAGACACGTCCCGGGACAGGGGGATGGCTGTTTTTT
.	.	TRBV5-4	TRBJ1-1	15	CASSLSRGSFTEAFF	TGTGCCAGCAGCTTGTCGCGGGGAAGCTTCACTGAAGCTTTCTTT
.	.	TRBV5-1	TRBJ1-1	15	CASVTGLGVDTEAFF	TGCGCCAGCGTGACAGGCCTCGGGGTGGACACTGAAGCTTTCTTT
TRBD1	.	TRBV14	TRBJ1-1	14	CASSGDRFYTEAFF	TGTGCCAGCAGCGGGGACAGATTCTACACTGAAGCTTTCTTT
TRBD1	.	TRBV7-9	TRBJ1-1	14	CASSPERGHTEAFF	TGTGCCAGCAGTCCTGAAAGGGGGCACACTGAAGCTTTCTTT
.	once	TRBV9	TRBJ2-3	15	CASSVGGRYTDTQYF	TGTGCCAGCAGCGTAGGCGGGCGATACACAGATACGCAGTATTTT
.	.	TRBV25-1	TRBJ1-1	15	CASSEGLGANTEAFF	TGTGCCAGCAGTGAAGGTCTGGGGGCGAACACTGAAGCTTTCTTT
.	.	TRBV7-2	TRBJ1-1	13	CASSLGWRTEAFF	TGTGCCAGCAGCTTAGGATGGAGGACTGAAGCTTTCTTT
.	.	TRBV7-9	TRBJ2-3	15	CASSLWEDNTDTQYF	TGTGCCAGCAGCTTATGGGAGGACAACACAGATACGCAGTATTTT
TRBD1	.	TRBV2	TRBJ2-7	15	CASSDPGQGRGEQYF	TGTGCCAGCAGTGACCCGGGACAGGGGAGAGGCGAGCAGTACTTC
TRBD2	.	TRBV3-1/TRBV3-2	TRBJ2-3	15	CASSRPSGITDTQYF	TGTGCCAGCAGCCGTCCTAGCGGGATCACAGATACGCAGTATTTT
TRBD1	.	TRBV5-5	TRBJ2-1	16	CASSPTPGQGAREQFF	TGTGCCAGCAGCCCGACCCCGGGACAGGGGGCGCGAGAGCAGTTCTTC
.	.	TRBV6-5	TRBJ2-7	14	CASSYGQGAYEQYF	TGTGCCAGCAGTTACGGGCAGGGCGCCTACGAGCAGTACTTC
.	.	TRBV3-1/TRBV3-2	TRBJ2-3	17	CASSQVRQGRNTDTQYF	TGTGCCAGCAGCCAAGTAAGGCAGGGCCGGAACACAGATACGCAGTATTTT
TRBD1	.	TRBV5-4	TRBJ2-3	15	CASSSGTGPGDTQYF	TGTGCCAGCAGCTCTGGGACAGGGCCCGGAGATACGCAGTATTTT
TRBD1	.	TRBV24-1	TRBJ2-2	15	CATSWGQGTSGELFF	TGTGCCACCAGTTGGGGACAGGGGACAAGCGGGGAGCTGTTTTTT
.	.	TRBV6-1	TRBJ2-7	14	CASSEQWHGDEQYF	TGTGCCAGCAGTGAACAGTGGCATGGAGACGAGCAGTACTTC
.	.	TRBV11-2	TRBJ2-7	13	CASSLDGGYEQYF	TGTGCCAGCAGCTTAGACGGGGGCTACGAGCAGTACTTC